Below, 8 T cell receptor beta chains from the same sample are listed, as sequenced in a study of blood T cell repertoires in COVID-19. Method: immunoSEQ multiplex PCR; TCRdb's copy keeps in-frame clones and lacks some. Among about 180,000 clones, about 89% were seen once, and the ten largest hold approximately 2.7%. Material for sequencing was peripheral blood. The receptors here all came from a man aged 40-50 years with active or convalescent COVID-19.

CDR3 region: CAWSSAGGSEQFF. Here the CDR3 DNA reads TGTGCCTGGAGTTCCGCGGGGGGGAGTGAGCAGTTCTTC. This chain uses TRBV30 with TRBJ2-1, with 9 bases matching TRBD2. The CDR3 consists of 13 residues. The V gene end was trimmed by 2 bases and the J gene end by 9 bases; junction bases not matched to a gene: 5. From germline, CDR1 is GTSNPN and CDR2 SVGIG (reference sequence).

The chain employs TRBV29-1 and TRBJ1-1, with 7 positions matching TRBD1. V trimming: 4 bases; J trimming: 0 bases; junction bases outside the gene matches: 8. The length of the CDR3 is 15 residues. The V gene's germline CDR1 is SQVTM and CDR2 ANQGSEA. Here the CDR3 reads CSVAQGLLMNTEAFF. Written as DNA, the CDR3 is TGCAGCGTTGCACAGGGGCTATTAATGAACACTGAAGCTTTCTTT.

The chain joins TRBV10-2 to TRBJ2-1; 13 nucleotides align to TRBD2. Germline CDR1 WSHSY, CDR2 SAAADI. Trimming took 6 bases from V and 4 from J; bases not matched to a gene: 3. The CDR3 runs 15 residues. The CDR3 here is CASRQLAGGYNEQFF. CDR3 bases: TGCGCCAGCAGACAACTAGCGGGGGGGTACAATGAGCAGTTCTTC.

This sequence joins TRBV18 and TRBJ1-4; 9 bases are a match to TRBD1. The CDR3 contains 16 residues. CDR1 and CDR2 (germline): KGHSH, LQKENI. V shed 4 bases, J shed 6 bases, and the junction held 9 bases outside the gene matches. The CDR3 region is CASSLNRGRLDEKLFF. Here the CDR3 DNA reads TGTGCCAGCTCACTTAACAGGGGGCGTCTTGATGAAAAACTGTTTTTT.

In DNA, the CDR3 is TGTGCCAGCACCCCGGCGGGGGTAAATTCACCCCTCCACTTT. Its translation is CASTPAGVNSPLHF. The V and J genes are TRBV6-5 and TRBJ1-6; D might be TRBD1 (5 bases). The CDR3 has 14 residues. The germline gives CDR1 MNHEY, CDR2 SVGAGI. Trimming cost V 7 bases and J 7 bases, with 14 bases left between them.

This sequence joins TRBV5-1 and TRBJ2-4; tentative D call: TRBD2 (6 bases). V was trimmed by 0 bases and J by 8 bases, leaving 9 bases between them. CDR1 is SGHRS and CDR2 is YFSETQ in the germline V gene. The CDR3 is 13 residues long. CDR3 sequence (DNA): TGCGCCAGCAGCTTGGACGGGGGTCACATTCAGTACTTC. This sequence encodes CASSLDGGHIQYF.

The V and J genes are TRBV4-1 and TRBJ2-7, with a weak D call TRBD1 (6 bases). The CDR3 runs 14 residues. Looked up from germline, CDR1 is MGHRA and CDR2 is YSYEKL. The V end lost 6 bases, the J end lost 4 bases, and 16 bases lay between the germline ends. The CDR3 DNA reads as TGCGCCAGCAGGCAGTTACAGGGTGCGTACGAGCAGTACTTC. Translated, it gives CASRQLQGAYEQYF.

V usage is TRBV5-1 and J usage is TRBJ1-6; tentative D call: TRBD1 (6 bases). CDR1 is SGHRS, CDR2 YFSETQ, per germline. The CDR3 is made up of 15 amino acids. Trimming removed 0 bases at V and 5 bases at J, with 9 bases between. In DNA form, the CDR3 reads TGCGCCAGCAGCTTGGATTGGACAGATAATTCACCCCTCCACTTT. It codes for CASSLDWTDNSPLHF.